This TCR beta chain stems from a study of blood T cell repertoires in COVID-19. Method: immunoSEQ multiplex PCR; TCRdb's copy keeps in-frame clones and lacks some. The repertoire holds 40,000 to 60,000 clones, 87% seen once, with 2.1% in the top ten. CDR3 size: 14 residues. Germline V gives CDR1 LGHDT, CDR2 YNNKEL (reference sequence). V lost 1 base, J lost 4 bases, and 7 bases lay in between. The genes are TRBV3-1 (or the pseudogene TRBV3-2) and TRBJ2-2; D is unresolved. This clonotype was obtained from a woman aged 80 or older with COVID-19, enrolled during active disease. Source material: peripheral blood. The CDR3, as DNA: TGTGCCAGCAGCCAAGCCCACAGCACCGGGGAGCTGTTTTTT. Protein product: CASSQAHSTGELFF.